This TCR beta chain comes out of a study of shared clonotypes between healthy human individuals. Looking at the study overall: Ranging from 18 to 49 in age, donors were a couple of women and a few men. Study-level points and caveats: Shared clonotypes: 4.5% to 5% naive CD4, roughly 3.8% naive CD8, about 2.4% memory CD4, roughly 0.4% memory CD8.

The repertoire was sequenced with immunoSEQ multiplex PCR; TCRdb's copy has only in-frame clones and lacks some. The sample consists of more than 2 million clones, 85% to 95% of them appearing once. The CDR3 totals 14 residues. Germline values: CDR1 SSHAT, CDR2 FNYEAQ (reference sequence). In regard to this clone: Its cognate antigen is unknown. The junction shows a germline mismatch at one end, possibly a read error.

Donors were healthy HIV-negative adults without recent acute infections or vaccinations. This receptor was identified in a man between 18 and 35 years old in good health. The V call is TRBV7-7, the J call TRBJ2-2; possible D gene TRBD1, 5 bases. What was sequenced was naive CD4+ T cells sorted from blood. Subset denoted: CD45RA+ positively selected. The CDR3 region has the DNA TGTGCTAGCAGCTTCAGCAGGGACACCGGGGAGCTGTTTTTT. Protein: CASSFSRDTGELFF.